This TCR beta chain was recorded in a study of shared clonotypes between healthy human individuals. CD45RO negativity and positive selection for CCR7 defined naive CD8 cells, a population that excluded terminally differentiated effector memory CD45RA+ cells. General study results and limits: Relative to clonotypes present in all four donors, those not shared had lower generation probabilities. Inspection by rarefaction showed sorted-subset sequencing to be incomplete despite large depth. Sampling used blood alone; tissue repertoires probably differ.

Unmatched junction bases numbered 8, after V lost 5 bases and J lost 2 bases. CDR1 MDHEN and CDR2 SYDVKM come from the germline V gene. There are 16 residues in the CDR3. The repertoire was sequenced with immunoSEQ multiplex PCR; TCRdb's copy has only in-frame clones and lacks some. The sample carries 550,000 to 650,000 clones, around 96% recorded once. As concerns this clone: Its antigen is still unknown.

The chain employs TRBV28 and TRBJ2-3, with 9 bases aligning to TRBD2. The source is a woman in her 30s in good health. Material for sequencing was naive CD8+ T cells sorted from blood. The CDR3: CASSPRTSVFTDTQYF. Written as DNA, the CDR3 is TGTGCCAGCAGTCCTCGGACTAGCGTATTCACAGATACGCAGTATTTT. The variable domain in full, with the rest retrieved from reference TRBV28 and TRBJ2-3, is DVKVTQSSRYLVKRTGEKVFLECVQDMDHENMFWYRQDPGLGLRLIYFSYDVKMKEKGDIPEGYSVSREKKERFSLILESASTNQTSMYLCASSPRTSVFTDTQYFGPGTRLTVL.